The 18 T cell receptor beta chains given below trace back to one sample, sequenced in a study of blood T cell repertoires in COVID-19. Profiled with immunoSEQ multiplex PCR; TCRdb holds only in-frame clones, not every one. The table lists 78,000 or so clones, roughly four fifths of them singletons. Input material: peripheral blood. Receptor source: a woman aged 55-69 years with acute or convalescent COVID-19.

V gene TRBV6-5 combines with J gene TRBJ1-1; no clear D. Germline V CDR1 and CDR2: MNHEY, SVGAGI. Trimming took 2 bases from V and 3 from J, leaving 13 bases between them. The CDR3 sequence is 15 residues long. The CDR3: CASSYRRVLYTEAFF. The CDR3 nucleotides are TGTGCCAGCAGTTACAGAAGAGTACTGTACACTGAAGCTTTCTTT.

The chain recombines TRBV18 with TRBJ1-1; D is ambiguous. Trimming stripped 3 bases from V and 1 base from J, with 6 bases between. CDR3 length: 13 residues. Germline-derived CDR1 and CDR2 are KGHSH and LQKENI. The CDR3 DNA reads TGTGCCAGCTCACCGGCAGGGAACACTGAAGCTTTCTTT. Encoded protein: CASSPAGNTEAFF.

The chain joins TRBV12-3 or TRBV12-4 to TRBJ1-2; 8 nucleotides align to TRBD1. V shed 7 bases, J shed 8 bases, and the junction held 9 bases outside the gene matches. This CDR3 is built from 13 residues. The CDR3 loop is CASIFGQGSGYTF. The CDR3 DNA sequence: TGTGCCAGCATCTTCGGACAGGGTAGCGGCTACACCTTC.

The chain uses TRBV19 and TRBJ1-2, with D perhaps matching TRBD1 (5 bases). The germline gives CDR1 LNHDA, CDR2 SQIVND (reference sequence). Trimming removed 3 bases at V and 0 bases at J, with 8 bases between. The CDR3 spans 14 residues. The CDR3 bases are TGTGCCAGTAGTATTTCGACAGCTAACTATGGCTACACCTTC. It codes for CASSISTANYGYTF.

The chain couples TRBV18 to TRBJ1-4, with D unresolved. The CDR3 totals 14 residues. Trimming took 9 bases from V and 3 from J, leaving 14 bases between them. Germline CDR1 and CDR2: KGHSH and LQKENI. CDR3 sequence: CASAAGSANEKLFF. DNA of the CDR3: TGTGCCAGTGCTGCGGGTTCTGCTAATGAAAAACTGTTTTTT.

The CDR3 is CASSSTPGQQYTEAFF. In nucleotides, the CDR3 is TGCGCCAGCAGCTCGACCCCGGGACAGCAGTACACTGAAGCTTTCTTT. The chain uses TRBV5-1 and TRBJ1-1; 7 positions match TRBD1. This CDR3 is 16 amino acids long. CDR1 SGHRS and CDR2 YFSETQ come from the germline V gene. The trim removed 3 bases at V and 3 bases at J, leaving 11 bases unmatched.

The chain employs TRBV5-1 and TRBJ2-1, with 7 positions matching TRBD1. The germline V gene has CDR1 SGHRS and CDR2 YFSETQ. V shed 0 bases and J 4 bases; nucleotides not matched to a gene: 4. The CDR3 runs 15 residues. The CDR3 is CASSLAGQEYNEQFF. The CDR3 DNA reads as TGCGCCAGCAGCTTGGCCGGACAGGAGTACAATGAGCAGTTCTTC.

V is TRBV5-1 and J is TRBJ2-1; 11 nucleotides align to TRBD1. The germline CDR1 and CDR2 sequences are SGHRS and YFSETQ. After removal of 2 bases from V and 9 bases from J, the junction contained 10 bases not matched to a gene. The CDR3 is 16 residues long. CDR3: CASSLSGTGGAGEQFF. The CDR3 DNA reads as TGCGCCAGCAGCTTATCCGGGACAGGGGGGGCAGGTGAGCAGTTCTTC.

The CDR3 spells CASSLKGANQPQHF. Written as DNA, the CDR3 is TGTGCCAGCAGCTTAAAGGGGGCGAATCAGCCCCAGCATTTT. This sequence joins TRBV5-6 and TRBJ1-5; 7 positions agree with TRBD1. This CDR3 has 14 residues. From germline, CDR1 is SGHDT and CDR2 YYEEEE. V lost 2 bases and J lost 4; bases outside the gene matches: 3. Full variable domain (outside the CDR3, taken from reference TRBV5-6 and TRBJ1-5): DAGVTQSPTHLIKTRGQQVTLRCSPKSGHDTVSWYQQALGQGPQFIFQYYEEEERQRGNFPDRFSGHQFPNYSSELNVNALLLGDSALYLCASSLKGANQPQHFGDGTRLSIL.

V and J are TRBV9 and TRBJ1-3, with a possible D match to TRBD1 (5 bases). The CDR3 is 14 residues long. In germline, CDR1 is SGDLS, CDR2 YYNGEE. Trimming removed 0 bases from V and 4 bases from J, with 8 bases in between. CDR3 protein: CASSVETGGNTIYF. CDR3 nucleotide sequence: TGTGCCAGCAGCGTAGAAACAGGCGGAAACACCATATATTTT.

Comments on this clone: The junction differs from germline at one of its ends, possibly a read error. This chain connects TRBV19 to TRBJ2-2, with 9 positions matching TRBD1. Germline V lookup: CDR1 LNHDA, CDR2 SQIVND (reference sequence). The CDR3 length is 14 residues. CDR3 in DNA: TGTACCAGTAGTATAGGACAGGGGTCCGGGGAGCTGTTTTTT. It codes for CTSSIGQGSGELFF.

This clone has just one count. The CDR3 sequence is CASSLNPGSWRTFF. The CDR3 DNA reads as TGTGCCAGCAGCTTAAACCCGGGGTCGTGGAGGACTTTCTTT. The chain employs TRBV7-3 and TRBJ1-1; D is ambiguous. V lost 1 base and J lost 12, with 18 bases in between. Germline V CDR1 and CDR2: SGHTA, FQGTGA. The CDR3 has 14 amino acids.

The chain links TRBV3-1 (or the pseudogene TRBV3-2) to TRBJ1-3; TRBD1 matches at 8 bases. In germline, CDR1 is LGHDT, CDR2 YNNKEL (reference sequence). The ends lost 2 bases at V and 6 bases at J; junction bases unmatched: 9. This CDR3 region has 16 residues. CDR3 residues: CASSQPTGTGANTIYF. The CDR3 DNA is TGTGCCAGCAGCCAACCGACTGGGACAGGCGCAAACACCATATATTTT.

The chain recombines TRBV6-5 with TRBJ1-5; TRBD1 aligns across 9 bases. CDR1 and CDR2 (germline): MNHEY, SVGAGI. V lost 5 bases and J lost 7; bases outside the gene matches: 6. The CDR3 consists of 14 residues. The CDR3 bases are TGTGCCAGCAGTACCCGACAGGGGGTCCAGCCCCAGCATTTT. The encoded protein is CASSTRQGVQPQHF.

The chain carries TRBV6-5 and TRBJ2-3, with 11 bases fitting TRBD2. The CDR3 runs to 15 residues. V was pared by 5 bases and J by 3 bases, with 4 bases of the junction left unmatched. Per the germline V gene, CDR1 is MNHEY and CDR2 is SVGAGI. For the CDR3, the DNA is TGTGCCAGCAGTCACCTAGCGGGGGGAACAGATACGCAGTATTTT. Protein product: CASSHLAGGTDTQYF.

The chain employs TRBV6-1 and TRBJ1-1; 11 bases match TRBD1. V shed 6 bases, J shed 6 bases, and the junction held 9 bases outside the gene matches. The CDR3 contains 15 residues. Germline V gene lookup returns CDR1 MNHNS and CDR2 SASEGT. For the CDR3, the DNA is TGTGCCAGCAGGCCCGGGACAGGGGGTTCCGCTGAAGCTTTCTTT. Translation gives CASRPGTGGSAEAFF.

V and J are TRBV2 and TRBJ2-4, with D unclear. V was shortened by 6 bases and J by 0 bases, with 12 bases between the two germline ends. CDR1 and CDR2 from the germline V gene are SNHLY and FYNNEI. CDR3 length: 15 amino acids. The CDR3 region has the DNA TGTGCCAGCAGAACTGACATACTAGCCAAAAACATTCAGTACTTC. It encodes CASRTDILAKNIQYF.

The chain uses TRBV7-9 and TRBJ1-2, with TRBD1 identical over 10 bases. Germline V lookup: CDR1 SEHNR, CDR2 FQNEAQ (reference sequence). The junction had 10 bases not matched to a gene; V was cut back by 5 bases and J by 4 bases. This CDR3 has 16 amino acids. CDR3: CASSTLDRGRLYGYTF. The DNA for the CDR3 is TGTGCCAGCAGCACTCTCGACAGGGGGCGCCTCTATGGCTACACCTTC.